Listed below are T cell receptor beta chains from one sample, sequenced in a study of T cell repertoires in cytomegalovirus infection. In TCRdb, the reads were re-called with MiXCR into one record per CDR3 protein. The sample lists around 530,000 distinct CDR3 sequences; 26% were seen once. The sample comprised PBMCs. Source of these receptors: a human donor in good health (CMV status not recorded). Some clones in this sample may be carry-over from other donors' samples. CDR3s include the opening cysteine and the closing phenylalanine or tryptophan. A D gene is named only where the DNA matches it firmly. Not every row has a clone size; where given, it reads once, few, many or a size class.

d_call: .
v_call: TRBV28
clone_size: once
j_call: TRBJ2-1
cdr3_aa: CASSLKVRGEQFF
cdr3_nt: TGTGCCAGCAGTTTAAAGGTTAGGGGCGAGCAGTTCTTC

d_call: TRBD2
v_call: TRBV20-1
clone_size: .
j_call: TRBJ2-7
cdr3_aa: CSAPAPSGSSYEQYF
cdr3_nt: TGCAGTGCCCCGGCCCCTAGCGGTTCTTCCTACGAGCAGTACTTC

d_call: .
v_call: TRBV5-6
clone_size: few
j_call: TRBJ1-5
cdr3_aa: CASSLGAGLSNQPQHF
cdr3_nt: TGTGCCAGCAGCTTGGGAGCAGGCCTTAGCAATCAGCCCCAGCATTTT

d_call: .
v_call: TRBV11-2
clone_size: few
j_call: TRBJ2-7
cdr3_aa: CASSSLGGSSSYEQYF
cdr3_nt: TGTGCCAGCAGCTCCTTGGGAGGTTCCAGCTCCTACGAGCAGTACTTC

d_call: .
v_call: TRBV11-2
clone_size: .
j_call: TRBJ2-4
cdr3_aa: CASSSQGKQYF
cdr3_nt: TGTGCCAGCAGCTCCCAGGGGAAGCAGTACTTC

d_call: TRBD2
v_call: TRBV5-1
clone_size: .
j_call: TRBJ2-5
cdr3_aa: CASSSPGTSGRAIETQYF
cdr3_nt: TGCGCCAGCAGCTCCCCCGGGACTAGCGGGAGGGCAATTGAGACCCAGTACTTC

d_call: .
v_call: TRBV4-3
clone_size: .
j_call: TRBJ1-6
cdr3_aa: CASSPTATPGGPLHF
cdr3_nt: TGCGCCAGCAGCCCTACTGCCACCCCAGGCGGACCCCTCCACTTT

d_call: TRBD1
v_call: TRBV5-1
clone_size: once
j_call: TRBJ2-3
cdr3_aa: CASSPGQEPDTQYF
cdr3_nt: TGCGCCAGCAGCCCCGGACAGGAACCAGATACGCAGTATTTT

d_call: .
v_call: TRBV6-2/TRBV6-3
clone_size: few
j_call: TRBJ2-7
cdr3_aa: CASSYSTRGQYF
cdr3_nt: TGTGCCAGCAGTTACTCGACACGGGGGCAGTACTTC

d_call: TRBD2
v_call: TRBV12-3/TRBV12-4
clone_size: .
j_call: TRBJ2-7
cdr3_aa: CASSTSGYSYEQYF
cdr3_nt: TGTGCCAGCAGTACTAGCGGGTACTCCTACGAGCAGTACTTC

d_call: .
v_call: TRBV6-6
clone_size: .
j_call: TRBJ2-3
cdr3_aa: CASRGTLGSADTQYF
cdr3_nt: TGTGCCAGCAGGGGGACTCTAGGGAGTGCAGATACGCAGTATTTT

d_call: .
v_call: TRBV7-9
clone_size: .
j_call: TRBJ1-6
cdr3_aa: CASSRTPNSPLHF
cdr3_nt: TGTGCCAGCAGCAGGACCCCAAATTCACCCCTCCACTTT

d_call: .
v_call: TRBV19
clone_size: .
j_call: TRBJ2-1
cdr3_aa: CASSITGALYNEQFF
cdr3_nt: TGTGCCAGTAGTATTACGGGAGCGCTCTACAATGAGCAGTTCTTC

d_call: TRBD2
v_call: TRBV7-8
clone_size: many
j_call: TRBJ2-3
cdr3_aa: CASSFAGLAGRDTQYF
cdr3_nt: TGTGCCAGCAGCTTTGCCGGACTAGCGGGTAGAGATACGCAGTATTTT

d_call: TRBD2
v_call: TRBV5-1
clone_size: once
j_call: TRBJ2-2
cdr3_aa: CASRPTSLGSGELFF
cdr3_nt: TGCGCCAGCAGGCCGACTAGCTTAGGGTCCGGGGAGCTGTTTTTT

d_call: .
v_call: TRBV7-9
clone_size: .
j_call: TRBJ2-5
cdr3_aa: CASTPGTTTQETQYF
cdr3_nt: TGTGCCAGCACCCCGGGGACGACTACCCAAGAGACCCAGTACTTC

d_call: TRBD2
v_call: TRBV15
clone_size: few
j_call: TRBJ2-5
cdr3_aa: CATSREALNSKETQYF
cdr3_nt: TGTGCCACCAGCCGGGAGGCCTTGAATTCCAAAGAGACCCAGTACTTC

d_call: .
v_call: TRBV7-2
clone_size: many
j_call: TRBJ1-1
cdr3_aa: CAAERVGTNTEAFF
cdr3_nt: TGTGCCGCCGAAAGGGTGGGCACGAACACTGAAGCTTTCTTT

d_call: .
v_call: TRBV2
clone_size: .
j_call: TRBJ1-3
cdr3_aa: CASKSRGAFGNTIYF
cdr3_nt: TGTGCCAGCAAATCCCGAGGGGCCTTTGGAAACACCATATATTTT

d_call: .
v_call: TRBV9
clone_size: few
j_call: TRBJ1-3
cdr3_aa: CASSVETGYSGNTIYF
cdr3_nt: TGTGCCAGCAGCGTGGAAACAGGGTATTCTGGAAACACCATATATTTT

d_call: .
v_call: TRBV29-1
clone_size: few
j_call: TRBJ2-1
cdr3_aa: CSVGAVSYNEQFF
cdr3_nt: TGCAGCGTTGGTGCGGTCTCCTACAATGAGCAGTTCTTC

d_call: .
v_call: TRBV10-3
clone_size: .
j_call: TRBJ1-6
cdr3_aa: CAISDTFDSFSASPLHF
cdr3_nt: TGTGCCATCAGTGATACTTTCGACAGTTTCAGCGCTTCACCCCTCCACTTT

d_call: .
v_call: TRBV6-2/TRBV6-3
clone_size: many
j_call: TRBJ2-1
cdr3_aa: CASRGWNEQFF
cdr3_nt: TGTGCCAGCAGGGGCTGGAATGAGCAGTTCTTC

d_call: TRBD2
v_call: TRBV7-9
clone_size: few
j_call: TRBJ2-1
cdr3_aa: CASSLFGSGIEQFF
cdr3_nt: TGTGCCAGCAGCTTATTCGGTAGCGGGATAGAGCAGTTCTTC

d_call: .
v_call: TRBV7-3
clone_size: few
j_call: TRBJ2-7
cdr3_aa: CASSLGRREQYF
cdr3_nt: TGTGCCAGCAGCTTAGGGCGGCGAGAGCAGTACTTC

d_call: TRBD1
v_call: TRBV27
clone_size: .
j_call: TRBJ2-7
cdr3_aa: CASSGTGATYEQYF
cdr3_nt: TGTGCCAGTTCGGGGACAGGGGCTACATACGAGCAGTACTTC

d_call: .
v_call: TRBV19
clone_size: .
j_call: TRBJ1-1
cdr3_aa: CASSIGRDPTEAFF
cdr3_nt: TGTGCCAGTAGTATAGGTCGGGACCCTACTGAAGCTTTCTTT

d_call: TRBD2
v_call: TRBV4-3
clone_size: .
j_call: TRBJ2-5
cdr3_aa: CASSRQTSGSLSVAETQYF
cdr3_nt: TGCGCCAGCAGCCGCCAGACTAGCGGGAGCCTTTCCGTCGCGGAGACCCAGTACTTC

d_call: .
v_call: TRBV6-2/TRBV6-3
clone_size: few
j_call: TRBJ1-5
cdr3_aa: CASSTRLGNQPQHF
cdr3_nt: TGTGCCAGCAGCACTAGGTTGGGCAATCAGCCCCAGCATTTT

d_call: TRBD2
v_call: TRBV6-2/TRBV6-3
clone_size: few
j_call: TRBJ2-1
cdr3_aa: CASSFPPLAGGGDEQFF
cdr3_nt: TGTGCCAGCAGTTTCCCACCCTTAGCGGGAGGCGGCGATGAGCAGTTCTTC

d_call: TRBD1
v_call: TRBV2
clone_size: .
j_call: TRBJ2-3
cdr3_aa: CASREDRAPSTQYF
cdr3_nt: TGTGCCAGCAGGGAGGACAGGGCTCCTTCTACGCAGTATTTT

d_call: .
v_call: TRBV29-1
clone_size: .
j_call: TRBJ2-5
cdr3_aa: CSAVSREETQYF
cdr3_nt: TGCAGCGCCGTTAGCAGGGAAGAGACCCAGTACTTC

d_call: .
v_call: TRBV5-1
clone_size: .
j_call: TRBJ1-1
cdr3_aa: CASSLTGRITEAFF
cdr3_nt: TGCGCCAGCAGCTTGACGGGACGGATCACTGAAGCTTTCTTT

d_call: TRBD1
v_call: TRBV18
clone_size: many
j_call: TRBJ2-1
cdr3_aa: CASSSFPGQGANYEQFF
cdr3_nt: TGTGCCAGCTCATCCTTCCCGGGACAGGGGGCCAACTATGAGCAGTTCTTC

d_call: .
v_call: TRBV7-6
clone_size: many
j_call: TRBJ2-7
cdr3_aa: CASGDTTSYEQYF
cdr3_nt: TGTGCCAGCGGGGACACGACAAGCTACGAGCAGTACTTC

d_call: TRBD1
v_call: TRBV5-6
clone_size: .
j_call: TRBJ2-2
cdr3_aa: CASSPDRGSDTGELFF
cdr3_nt: TGTGCCAGCAGCCCTGACAGGGGGTCGGACACCGGGGAGCTGTTTTTT

d_call: .
v_call: TRBV5-6
clone_size: .
j_call: TRBJ1-5
cdr3_aa: CASSPWTVGQPQHF
cdr3_nt: TGTGCCAGCAGCCCATGGACAGTGGGGCAGCCCCAGCATTTT